This entry concerns a single T cell receptor (beta chain). The target of this receptor is not known. No base-level quality is on record; no much larger clone is a single base apart. The immunoSEQ Assay, a bias-controlled multiplex PCR, was used to amplify TCRbeta CDR3 regions from genomic DNA. Processing in the source paper ran as follows. The number of nucleated cells in each sample was estimated from the amplification of reference gene primers within the assay. To quantify the absolute abundance of each unique TCRbeta CDR3 rearrangement, sequence reads were collapsed and filtered. Productive Simpson clonality was computed per sample as the square root of Simpson's diversity index over productive rearrangements. TCRdb's version of the immuneACCESS table is confined to in-frame rearrangements and falls short of the full clone set. An unresolved V gene accounts for under half of the shortfall where checked; the remainder is of unknown origin. The V and J calls and clone size come from that table; D and trimming were worked out from the DNA. This sample gives roughly 150,000 clones in total; about 83% of them show up just once. The top ten clonotypes cover around 13% of the sample.

Each collaborating institution followed its own protocols to collect whole blood in K2EDTA tubes. For TCRbeta analysis, collaborator samples were shipped as frozen whole blood, as isolated PBMCs, or as DNA extracted from either sample type. This sample stems from a study of blood T cell repertoires in COVID-19 (dated by TCRdb to 2020 to 2021). A note on the overall study: Collaborator samples came from the United States, Italy and Spain and covered acute and convalescent phases of COVID-19. The samples were drawn from the first 160 participants of the ongoing ImmuneRACE study and from 1,254 subjects provided by 6 global collaborators. Sample metadata almost always included a de-identified subject ID, COVID-19 status, age in years and sex. The material from the prospective study consisted of cDNA or gDNA derived from T cells, B-cell-depleted T cells, or PBMCs. The repertoires were released in a freely available public database meant as a resource for research on the immune response to SARS-CoV-2. Subjects who had been exposed to COVID-19, were actively infected with it, or had recovered from it provided the deeply sampled blood TCRbeta repertoires that made up the dataset. Where HLA class I and class II types were available, the types were taken from metadata supplied by the sample provider, not from assay-based typing.

What the work shows at the level of the full study, not this receptor alone: The quantity of clinical and demographic metadata differed by source and by participant and was supplied without curation.

This clonotype originated in a woman older than 75 with acute or convalescent COVID-19. The sequencing sample was made of peripheral blood.

The DNA sequence follows: TGTGCCAGCAGCACACAGGGTGCCACTGAAGCTTTCTTT. Its translation is CASSTQGATEAFF. The chain links TRBV11-3 with TRBJ1-1, and possibly TRBD1, on 6 matching bases. Including the terminal cysteine and phenylalanine, the CDR3 comprises 13 residues. The read is trimmed to its CDR3 DNA, 39 bases read in frame from base 1. V was cut back by 5 bases and J by 4 bases, leaving a gap of 11 bases between them. The CDR1 and CDR2 encoded by the germline V gene are SGHNT and YENEEA.